This record concerns one T cell receptor (beta chain) sequence. In the original workflow: Reference gene primer amplification gave nucleated cell count estimates. This table comes from immunoSEQ multiplex PCR, and its TCRdb copy is limited to in-frame clones, with some not included. That table is the source of V, J and clone size, and D and trimming were worked out from the DNA. This sample has approximately 72,000 clones, with 88% found just once. Germline assignment: CDR1 SGHRS and CDR2 YFSETQ. V lost 4 bases to trimming and J lost 2 bases; unmatched junction nucleotides: 4. This CDR3 comprises 15 residues. These data come from a study of blood T cell repertoires in COVID-19. Background on the study: Samples representing acute and convalescent COVID-19 were sourced from the United States, Italy and Spain. Nucleic acid was either cDNA or gDNA, and it came from T cells, B-cell-depleted T cells, or PBMCs.

Sequencing used peripheral blood. The gene calls are TRBV5-1 and TRBJ2-7; 12 positions match TRBD2. The TCR originated in a middle-aged man with acute or convalescent COVID-19. The CDR3 DNA reads as TGCGCCAGCAGCCAAAGACTAGCGGGGGCCTACGAGCAGTACTTC. Translation: CASSQRLAGAYEQYF.